This TCR beta chain stems from a study of shared clonotypes between healthy human individuals. As concerns this clone: An end of the junction differs from the germline gene, which may be a read error.

Looked up from germline, CDR1 is PRHDT and CDR2 is FYEKMQ (reference sequence). The CDR3 contains 16 residues. Here immunoSEQ multiplex PCR was the method, and the copy in TCRdb shows in-frame clones only, minus some. The sample comprises approximately 340,000 clones, over 65% of which are singletons, and around a tenth rests with the top ten. The chain combines TRBV13 with TRBJ2-7; D gene uncertain. The source of this sequence is a man in his thirties or forties in good health. Sequences were obtained from memory CD4+ T cells sorted from blood. Subset: CD45RA-negative fraction. CDR3 in DNA: TGTGCCAGCAGCTTAAAGAGGTGGGCCGACTCCTCCGAGCAGTACTTC. Translated, it gives CASSLKRWADSSEQYF.